These T cell receptor beta chains were read from a single sample in a study of blood T cell repertoires in COVID-19. Profiled with immunoSEQ multiplex PCR; TCRdb holds only in-frame clones, not every one. In the table there are about 160,000 clones, roughly 82% of which are singletons. The sequenced material came from peripheral blood. All receptors come from a woman in her thirties or forties with COVID-19, enrolled during active disease. CDR3s include the opening cysteine and the closing phenylalanine or tryptophan. The D gene is left open where the match is weak. Rows give clone size only sometimes, using once, few, many, or a class for an expanded clone.

J: TRBJ2-5; D: NA; V: TRBV3-1/TRBV3-2; size: NA; DNA: TGTGCCAGCAGCCGTTCAGAAACCCAGTACTTC; CDR3: CASSRSETQYF
J: TRBJ1-2; D: TRBD1; V: TRBV27; size: NA; DNA: TGTGCCAGCAGACCACAGGGGAGCACCTATGGCTACACCTTC; CDR3: CASRPQGSTYGYTF
J: TRBJ2-4; D: TRBD1; V: TRBV14; size: NA; DNA: TGTGCCAGCAGCCAAGGGGGACAGATATTAGCCAAAAACATTCAGTACTTC; CDR3: CASSQGGQILAKNIQYF
J: TRBJ2-2; D: NA; V: TRBV30; size: NA; DNA: TGTGCCTGGATGCTAGGGAACACCGGGGAGCTGTTTTTT; CDR3: CAWMLGNTGELFF
J: TRBJ2-3; D: TRBD2; V: TRBV3-1/TRBV3-2; size: NA; DNA: TGTGCCAGCAGCTCCCCGGGACTAGCGGGGCCCCCAGATACGCAGTATTTT; CDR3: CASSSPGLAGPPDTQYF
J: TRBJ2-7; D: TRBD1; V: TRBV28; size: once; DNA: TGTGCCAGCAGTCCTCCCCCCGACAGGGGCGAGCAGTACTTC; CDR3: CASSPPPDRGEQYF
J: TRBJ2-3; D: TRBD2; V: TRBV18; size: NA; DNA: TGTGCCAGCTCACCACCTCGACTAGCGGGAGGGGATACGCAGTATTTT; CDR3: CASSPPRLAGGDTQYF
J: TRBJ2-1; D: TRBD2; V: TRBV7-3; size: NA; DNA: TGTGCCAGCAGCTTAAACAGCGGGAGGTATGGTGAGCAGTTCTTC; CDR3: CASSLNSGRYGEQFF
J: TRBJ2-7; D: TRBD2; V: TRBV30; size: NA; DNA: TGTGCCTGCCCCGGGACTAGCTCCTACGAGCAGTACTTC; CDR3: CACPGTSSYEQYF
J: TRBJ2-2; D: TRBD1; V: TRBV28; size: NA; DNA: TGTGCCAGCAACCCCCTAGGGGGCAACACCGGGGAGCTGTTTTTT; CDR3: CASNPLGGNTGELFF
J: TRBJ2-7; D: TRBD1; V: TRBV5-1; size: NA; DNA: TGCGCCAGCAGGACAGGGGTGGGATGGGAGCAGTACTTC; CDR3: CASRTGVGWEQYF
J: TRBJ2-2; D: TRBD1; V: TRBV5-5; size: NA; DNA: TGTGCCAGCAGCTTGCGGATACAGGGGCGAAACACCGGGGAGCTGTTTTTT; CDR3: CASSLRIQGRNTGELFF
J: TRBJ1-3; D: NA; V: TRBV7-9; size: NA; DNA: TGTGCCACCCCCGAGAGGGACACCATATATTTT; CDR3: CATPERDTIYF
J: TRBJ2-1; D: NA; V: TRBV6-6; size: NA; DNA: TGTGCCAGCACTTATGCGGGGACCGACAATGAGCAGTTCTTC; CDR3: CASTYAGTDNEQFF
J: TRBJ1-5; D: NA; V: TRBV6-5; size: NA; DNA: TGTGCCGGGGGTTATGGGGCGGTTAGCGGGCCCCAGCATTTT; CDR3: CAGGYGAVSGPQHF
J: TRBJ2-5; D: NA; V: TRBV3-1/TRBV3-2; size: few; DNA: TGTGCCAGCAGCCAAGGGCAGGGGACGGAGACCCAGTACTTC; CDR3: CASSQGQGTETQYF
J: TRBJ2-1; D: TRBD2; V: TRBV19; size: NA; DNA: TGTGCCAGTAGCGTAGCGGGGGGGCACAATGAGCAGTTCTTC; CDR3: CASSVAGGHNEQFF
J: TRBJ1-2; D: NA; V: TRBV5-4; size: NA; DNA: TGTGCCAGCAGCCACCGGGGTATTAACTATGGCTACACCTTC; CDR3: CASSHRGINYGYTF
J: TRBJ2-3; D: TRBD2; V: TRBV29-1; size: NA; DNA: TGCAGCGTCCCTCTGGCGGGGGTCACAGATACGCAGTATTTT; CDR3: CSVPLAGVTDTQYF
J: TRBJ2-7; D: TRBD1; V: TRBV28; size: NA; DNA: TGTGCCAGCAGTCCACGGACAGGGTTGGCCGAGCAGTACTTC; CDR3: CASSPRTGLAEQYF
J: TRBJ2-6; D: NA; V: TRBV2; size: NA; DNA: TGTGCCAGGCTGAACTCCACCTCTGGGGCCAACGTCCTGACTTTC; CDR3: CARLNSTSGANVLTF
J: TRBJ1-3; D: NA; V: TRBV7-8; size: NA; DNA: TGTGCCAGCAGCTTAGCGCTGGTAGGGGGAGCTGGAAACACCATATATTTT; CDR3: CASSLALVGGAGNTIYF
J: TRBJ2-4; D: NA; V: TRBV18; size: NA; DNA: TGTGCCAGCTCAACACAGGCGACAAGGAAAAACATTCAGTACTTC; CDR3: CASSTQATRKNIQYF
J: TRBJ1-4; D: TRBD1; V: TRBV30; size: NA; DNA: TGTGCCTGGAGTATACAGGGGGGTGAAAAACTGTTTTTT; CDR3: CAWSIQGGEKLFF
J: TRBJ2-1; D: TRBD2; V: TRBV5-1; size: NA; DNA: TGCGCCAGCAGCTTGGCAGTGACTAGCGGGAGAAGGTCCTACAATGAGCAGTTCTTC; CDR3: CASSLAVTSGRRSYNEQFF
J: TRBJ1-6; D: NA; V: TRBV30; size: NA; DNA: TGTGCCTGGGGCACGGGGGGGCGCGGCCCGAATTCACCCCTCCACTTT; CDR3: CAWGTGGRGPNSPLHF
J: TRBJ2-7; D: NA; V: TRBV5-1; size: few; DNA: TGCGCCAGCAGCCCCCCGGGGACCTACGAGCAGTACTTC; CDR3: CASSPPGTYEQYF
J: TRBJ2-1; D: NA; V: TRBV11-3; size: once; DNA: TGTGCCAGCGGAAGGGGTAATGAGCAGTTCTTC; CDR3: CASGRGNEQFF
J: TRBJ1-2; D: TRBD1; V: TRBV5-6; size: NA; DNA: TGTGCCAGCAGCTTGGCTCCGTGGGGTGAGGGGGCGGACTATGGCTACACCTTC; CDR3: CASSLAPWGEGADYGYTF
J: TRBJ1-5; D: TRBD1; V: TRBV6-5; size: NA; DNA: TGTGCCAGCAGCTTACAAGGACAGGGCAATCAGCCCCAGCATTTT; CDR3: CASSLQGQGNQPQHF
J: TRBJ2-3; D: NA; V: TRBV9; size: NA; DNA: TGTGCCAGCAGTAGCGCGGATACGCAGTATTTT; CDR3: CASSSADTQYF
J: TRBJ2-3; D: TRBD2; V: TRBV7-9; size: many; DNA: TGTGCCAGCAGCTTTCGTTTGGGGAGGGCAGATACGCAGTATTTT; CDR3: CASSFRLGRADTQYF
J: TRBJ1-2; D: TRBD1; V: TRBV19; size: NA; DNA: TGTGCCAGTAGTCCACAGGGGCCCAACTATGGCTACACCTTC; CDR3: CASSPQGPNYGYTF
J: TRBJ1-6; D: NA; V: TRBV9; size: NA; DNA: TGTGCCAGCAGCTCCGGGGGGAATTCACCCCTCCACTTT; CDR3: CASSSGGNSPLHF
J: TRBJ2-1; D: NA; V: TRBV7-9; size: NA; DNA: TGTGCCAGCAGCTTAACAGGGAATGAGCAGTTCTTC; CDR3: CASSLTGNEQFF